The present TCR beta chain was sequenced within a study of blood T cell repertoires in COVID-19 (dated by TCRdb to about 2020). At the level of the whole study: Samples from collaborators originated in the United States, Italy and Spain and spanned both the acute and convalescent phases of COVID-19. The material from the prospective study consisted of cDNA or gDNA derived from T cells, B-cell-depleted T cells, or PBMCs. The dataset comprised deeply sampled blood TCRbeta repertoires from subjects exposed to, actively infected with, or recovered from COVID-19. The repertoires were released in a freely available public database meant as a resource for research on the immune response to SARS-CoV-2. Samples came from the ongoing ImmuneRACE study (first 160 participants) plus 1,254 subjects from 6 global collaborators. The sample metadata nearly always contained a de-identified subject ID, COVID-19 status, age in years and sex. HLA class I and class II types, where available, came from metadata supplied by the sample provider rather than from assay-based typing.

CDR1 is given as LNHDA and CDR2 as SQIVND, both from the germline V gene (reference sequence). The CDR3, from cysteine to phenylalanine, totals 14 residues. This entry keeps only the CDR3 DNA: 42 bases, framed from base 1. Trimming accounts for 6 bases at V and 6 bases at J, while the number of junction bases matched to no gene is 5. TCRbeta CDR3 regions were amplified from genomic DNA by means of the immunoSEQ Assay, a bias-controlled multiplex PCR. For the original study's pipeline: Nucleated cell counts per sample were estimated from amplification of reference gene primers within the assay. Sequence reads were collapsed and filtered to measure the absolute abundance of every unique TCRbeta CDR3 rearrangement. For each sample, productive Simpson clonality was calculated as the square root of Simpson's diversity index over productive rearrangements. Here the immuneACCESS table is served through TCRdb, limited to in-frame sequences with V and J called. Missing clones are a known gap in these copies; in checked studies unresolved V genes cover under half, and the rest lacks a known reason. The V and J calls and clone size are taken from that table; D and trimming were inferred from the DNA. This sample gives approximately 390,000 clones in total; about 87% of them show up just once. About 2% of the sample lies in the top ten.

Study-wide findings and limitations: How much clinical and demographic metadata was included differed by source and by participant, and the metadata was provided uncurated.

With regard to this clone: This clone's antigen is unknown. One base away there is no much larger clone; base qualities are not given.

At one collaborating source in Seattle, patients were enrolled during active infection and were followed longitudinally through the course of disease. Whole blood was collected in K2EDTA tubes by collaborating institutions according to the institutions' own protocols. For TCRbeta analysis, collaborator samples were shipped as frozen whole blood, as isolated PBMCs, or as DNA extracted from either sample type. The sequence derives from a woman in her sixties or seventies with COVID-19, enrolled during active disease. The rearranged segments are TRBV19 and TRBJ2-7, and 13 junction bases match TRBD2. The specimen sequenced was peripheral blood. In nucleotide form, the sequence is TGTGCCAGTAGCCACGGACTAGCGGGGGCCGAGCAGTACTTC. Its product reads: CASSHGLAGAEQYF.